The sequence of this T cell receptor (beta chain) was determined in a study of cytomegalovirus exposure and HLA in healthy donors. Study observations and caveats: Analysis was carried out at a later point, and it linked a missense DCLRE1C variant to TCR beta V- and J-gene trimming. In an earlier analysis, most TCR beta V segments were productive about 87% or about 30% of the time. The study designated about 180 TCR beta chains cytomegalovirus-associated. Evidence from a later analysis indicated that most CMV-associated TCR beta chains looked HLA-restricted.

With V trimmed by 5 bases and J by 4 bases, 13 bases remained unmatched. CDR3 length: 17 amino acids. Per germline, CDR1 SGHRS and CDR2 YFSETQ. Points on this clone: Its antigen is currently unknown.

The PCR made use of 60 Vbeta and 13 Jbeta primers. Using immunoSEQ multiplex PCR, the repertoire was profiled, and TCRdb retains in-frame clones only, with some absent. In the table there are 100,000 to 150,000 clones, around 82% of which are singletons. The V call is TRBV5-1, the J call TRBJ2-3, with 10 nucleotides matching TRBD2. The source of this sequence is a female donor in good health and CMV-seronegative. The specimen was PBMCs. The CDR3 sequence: CASRRLAGVVLADTQYF. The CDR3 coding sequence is TGCGCCAGCAGACGGCTAGCGGGAGTTGTCCTGGCAGATACGCAGTATTTT.